What follows is one TCR beta chain and its context. The antigen remains undetermined. This entry comes from a study of cytomegalovirus exposure and HLA in healthy donors. Background on the study: Roughly four fifths of some 390 genotyped donors fell in the Caucasian-associated ancestry cluster. Study-wide points: Donors belonging to an Asian-associated ancestry cluster reportedly showed fewer N-insertions in productive TCRs than the roughly 670-donor mean, according to what a later analysis found. Several of the most significant clusters appeared, in a later analysis, to be linked to common viral pathogens.

With 60 Vbeta and 13 Jbeta primers, the PCR was carried out. Assay used: immunoSEQ multiplex PCR; TCRdb lists only in-frame clones, some missing. This repertoire comprises under 50,000 clones; its ten largest clones make up less than 20%. V lost 4 bases and J lost 0; bases outside the gene matches: 8. Germline-derived CDR1 and CDR2 are SGDLS and YYNGEE. The CDR3 is 16 residues long. The material sequenced was PBMCs. This rearrangement joins TRBV9 to TRBJ1-2, with TRBD1 matching over 8 bases. This receptor was taken from a male donor in good health and CMV-seronegative. The CDR3 DNA reads TGTGCCAGCAGCCCCACCGGACAGGGAGCTAACTATGGCTACACCTTC. It is translated as CASSPTGQGANYGYTF.